Listed here are 9 T cell receptor beta chains from one sample, sequenced in a study of cytomegalovirus exposure and HLA in healthy donors. PCR amplification relied on 60 Vbeta primers (plus 13 Jbeta primers). Sequencing used immunoSEQ multiplex PCR; TCRdb keeps in-frame clones, though not all of them. The table records around 110,000 clones, 75% of them present only once. The sample consisted of PBMCs. These receptors were taken from a male donor in good health and CMV-seropositive.

This clone was seen only a few times. The gene calls are TRBV4-3 and TRBJ2-1; D gene uncertain. The germline V and J ends were trimmed by 1 base and 10 bases, with 11 bases remaining between them. CDR3 length: 13 amino acids. Germline CDR1 is LGHNA and CDR2 is YSLEER. Written as DNA, the CDR3 is TGCGCCAGCAGCCAAGTTATTTTTGGCGAGCAGTTCTTC. Protein product: CASSQVIFGEQFF.

The chain couples TRBV5-1 to TRBJ1-6; 10 nucleotides agree with TRBD1. V shed 3 bases and J 9 bases; nucleotides not matched to a gene: 6. CDR1 SGHRS and CDR2 YFSETQ come from the germline V gene. The CDR3 is 15 residues long. CDR3 amino acids: CASSSGQGVGSPLHF. The CDR3, as DNA: TGCGCCAGCAGCTCTGGACAGGGGGTCGGTTCACCCCTCCACTTT.

The chain has TRBV27 and TRBJ2-1, with 12 positions matching TRBD1. The CDR3 spans 14 residues. Trimming at V came to 6 bases and at J to 8 bases, leaving 5 bases not matched to a gene. Germline V gene data show CDR1 as MNHEY and CDR2 as SMNVEV (reference sequence). The CDR3 DNA is TGTGCCAGCAGACCGGGACAGGGGGCCTATGAGCAGTTCTTC. It translates to CASRPGQGAYEQFF.

The chain has TRBV7-2 and TRBJ2-1; 9 bases line up with TRBD1. Trimming cost V 2 bases and J 3 bases; bases outside gene matches: 8. This CDR3 comprises 17 residues. Germline V CDR1 and CDR2: SGHTA, FQGNSA. The CDR3 DNA reads TGTGCCAGCAGCTTAAGACAGGACAGGGGTCTCTACAATGAGCAGTTCTTC. This encodes CASSLRQDRGLYNEQFF.

Only a few counts were recorded for this clone. This sequence joins TRBV4-2 and TRBJ1-2, with a tentative D call TRBD1 (5 bases). The germline V gene has CDR1 LGHNA and CDR2 YNFKEQ. V was pared by 0 bases and J by 5 bases, with 13 bases between. This CDR3 spans 15 amino acids. The DNA of the CDR3 is TGTGCCAGCAGCCAAGATAAAGGGGCCCGATATGGCTACACCTTC. Protein product: CASSQDKGARYGYTF.

The table lists this clone with a few counts. V gene TRBV13 combines with J gene TRBJ2-7; TRBD1 aligns across 8 bases. The CDR3 loop spans 17 amino acids. Looked up from germline, CDR1 is PRHDT and CDR2 is FYEKMQ (reference sequence). V lost 5 bases and J lost 2; bases outside the gene matches: 14. CDR3 nucleotide sequence: TGTGCCAGCAGCGATGAAAGAACAGGGGGGAAAACCTACGAGCAGTACTTC. Its protein product is CASSDERTGGKTYEQYF.

The genes are TRBV25-1 and TRBJ1-5; weak D call: TRBD1 (5 bases). The V gene lost 4 bases and the J gene lost 0 bases, with 13 bases spanning the gap. Per germline, CDR1 MGHDK and CDR2 SYGVNS. The CDR3 runs 16 residues. CDR3 in amino acids: CASSANQGHSNQPQHF. The DNA of the CDR3 is TGTGCCAGCAGTGCTAATCAGGGCCATAGCAATCAGCCCCAGCATTTT. Together with reference TRBV25-1 and TRBJ1-5, the CDR3 gives the full variable domain: EADIYQTPRYLVIGTGKKITLECSQTMGHDKMYWYQQDPGMELHLIHYSYGVNSTEKGDLSSESTVSRIRTEHFPLTLESARPSHTSQYLCASSANQGHSNQPQHFGDGTRLSIL.

The chain is built from TRBV28 and TRBJ2-7; D is unclear. The V gene lost 8 bases and the J gene lost 6 bases, with 14 bases spanning the gap. The CDR3 length is 12 residues. The germline gives CDR1 MDHEN, CDR2 SYDVKM. CDR3 region: CASGLSTAEQYF. CDR3 DNA sequence: TGTGCCAGCGGGCTGTCTACAGCCGAGCAGTACTTC. Full variable domain (remainder filled in from reference TRBV28 and TRBJ2-7): DVKVTQSSRYLVKRTGEKVFLECVQDMDHENMFWYRQDPGLGLRLIYFSYDVKMKEKGDIPEGYSVSREKKERFSLILESASTNQTSMYLCASGLSTAEQYFGPGTRLTVT.

In this sample, this clone turned up once. The chain uses TRBV7-9 and TRBJ1-1, with D possibly TRBD1 on 6 matching bases. The CDR3 spans 13 residues. Germline CDR1 and CDR2: SEHNR and FQNEAQ (reference sequence). V was trimmed by 5 bases and J by 5 bases, leaving 12 bases between them. CDR3 residues: CASSPGVPTEAFF. The CDR3 coding sequence is TGTGCCAGCAGCCCAGGGGTGCCGACTGAAGCTTTCTTT.